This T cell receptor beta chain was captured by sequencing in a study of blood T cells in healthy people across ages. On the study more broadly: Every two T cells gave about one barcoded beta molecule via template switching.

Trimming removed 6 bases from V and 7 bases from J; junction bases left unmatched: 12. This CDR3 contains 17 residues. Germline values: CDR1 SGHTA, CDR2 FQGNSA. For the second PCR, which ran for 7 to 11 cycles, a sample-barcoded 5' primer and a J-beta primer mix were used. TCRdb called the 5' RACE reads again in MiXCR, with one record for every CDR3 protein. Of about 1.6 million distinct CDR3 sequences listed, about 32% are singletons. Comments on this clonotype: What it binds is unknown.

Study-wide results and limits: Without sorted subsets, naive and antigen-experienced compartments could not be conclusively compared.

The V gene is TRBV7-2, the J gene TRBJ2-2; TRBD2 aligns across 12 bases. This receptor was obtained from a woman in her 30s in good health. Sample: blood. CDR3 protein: CASSFSLAGGPGGELFF. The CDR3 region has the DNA TGTGCCAGCAGTTTTAGCCTAGCGGGGGGGCCCGGCGGGGAGCTGTTTTTT.